This TCR beta chain appears in the sequencing data of a study of Tregs in tolerant kidney transplant recipients. A note on this clone: Antigen specificity is unknown.

Regarding the study as a whole: Changing PCR primers prevented nucleotide comparison between some patients' samples.

Recipients received nonmyeloablative bone marrow transplants from related graft donors, with transient mixed chimerism. Using immunoSEQ multiplex PCR, the repertoire was profiled, and TCRdb retains in-frame clones only, with some absent. The repertoire consists of 74,000 or so clones, with roughly 90% occurring once and the leading ten covering 1.5% to 2%. This CDR3 contains 17 residues. After removal of 0 bases from V and 5 bases from J, the junction contained 7 bases not matched to a gene. CDR1 is MGHRA and CDR2 is YSYEKL in the germline V gene. This TCR was sampled from a human patient who received a combined kidney and bone marrow transplant. Some of the T cells might come from the graft donor. The chain is built from TRBV4-1 and TRBJ2-1; TRBD2 agrees at 10 bases. Material: CD4+ T cells from blood (PBMCs), obtained 24 months after the transplant. The chain's CDR3 is CASSQEVRTSGNNEQFF. The CDR3 DNA reads TGCGCCAGCAGCCAAGAAGTCCGGACTAGCGGTAACAATGAGCAGTTCTTC.